These T cell receptor beta chains were read from a single sample in a study of cytomegalovirus exposure and HLA in healthy donors. Profiled with immunoSEQ multiplex PCR; TCRdb holds only in-frame clones, not every one. The sample comprises 150,000 or so clones, almost 85% of which are singletons, and under 0.4% rests with the top ten. What was sequenced was PBMCs. Source of these receptors: a boy aged 2-9 years in good health and CMV-seronegative. Both conserved end residues are part of each CDR3. D genes are given only for firm matches. Size is stated for part of the rows, as once, few or many counts, or as a class when the clone is expanded.

>.|TRBV6-5|TRBJ2-1|TRBD1
CASSYFGTGMGGEQFF
TGTGCCAGCAGTTATTTCGGGACAGGGATGGGGGGTGAGCAGTTCTTC
>.|TRBV5-1|TRBJ2-3|TRBD1
CASSPGQGIADTQYF
TGCGCCAGCAGCCCGGGACAGGGGATCGCAGATACGCAGTATTTT
>once|TRBV18|TRBJ2-5|.
CASSPRYSGEETQYF
TGTGCCAGCTCACCTCGATATAGCGGAGAAGAGACCCAGTACTTC
>.|TRBV19|TRBJ1-1|.
CASSSRQGNTEAFF
TGTGCCAGTAGTTCTCGGCAGGGGAACACTGAAGCTTTCTTT
>.|TRBV6-5|TRBJ1-2|.
CASSRQAFYGYTF
TGTGCCAGCAGTCGACAGGCTTTCTATGGCTACACCTTC
>.|TRBV11-2|TRBJ2-1|TRBD2
CASSPSGRFDNEQFF
TGTGCCAGCAGCCCAAGCGGGAGGTTCGACAATGAGCAGTTCTTC
>once|TRBV5-1|TRBJ1-5|TRBD1
CASSSDRGPQHF
TGCGCCAGCAGCTCCGACAGGGGGCCCCAGCATTTT
>.|TRBV7-2|TRBJ2-1|.
CASTSRLSSSYNEQFF
TGTGCCAGCACCTCTAGATTGTCGAGCTCCTACAATGAGCAGTTCTTC
>.|TRBV7-6|TRBJ2-7|.
CASSSPVGGVDYEQYF
TGTGCCAGCAGCTCCCCAGTCGGGGGAGTGGACTACGAGCAGTACTTC
>.|TRBV9|TRBJ2-7|.
CASSVGGRGTYEQYF
TGTGCCAGCAGCGTAGGGGGACGGGGGACCTACGAGCAGTACTTC
>.|TRBV5-1|TRBJ2-1|TRBD2
CASSFSGRALDEQFF
TGCGCCAGCAGCTTTAGCGGGAGGGCCTTAGATGAGCAGTTCTTC
>.|TRBV18|TRBJ1-1|.
CASSPDRDNEAFF
TGTGCCAGCTCACCAGACCGGGACAATGAAGCTTTCTTT
>.|TRBV19|TRBJ1-1|.
CAAGDTLNTEAFF
TGTGCCGCAGGGGACACCTTGAACACTGAAGCTTTCTTT
>.|TRBV25-1|TRBJ1-5|.
CASSTGGEQPQHF
TGTGCCAGCAGTACTGGGGGCGAGCAGCCCCAGCATTTT
>.|TRBV2|TRBJ1-2|.
CASWGGRGGYTF
TGTGCCAGCTGGGGTGGACGAGGGGGCTACACCTTC
>.|TRBV27|TRBJ2-5|TRBD1
CASSLYYSFGQGGSEETQYF
TGTGCCAGCAGTTTGTATTACTCGTTCGGACAGGGAGGCTCTGAAGAGACCCAGTACTTC
>.|TRBV10-3|TRBJ2-3|TRBD2
CAISGREGADTQYF
TGTGCCATCAGTGGGCGGGAGGGGGCAGATACGCAGTATTTT
>.|TRBV5-1|TRBJ2-3|.
CASSLRRESPITDTQYF
TGCGCCAGCAGCTTAAGGAGGGAAAGCCCTATCACAGATACGCAGTATTTT
>.|TRBV28|TRBJ2-7|.
CASSSGGPYEQYF
TGTGCCAGCAGTTCTGGGGGCCCCTACGAGCAGTACTTC
>.|TRBV10-1|TRBJ2-1|.
CASSETGTYGGEQFF
TGCGCCAGCAGTGAAACAGGGACCTATGGGGGTGAGCAGTTCTTC
>.|TRBV12-5|TRBJ2-1|TRBD2
CASGLVLAAYNEQFF
TGTGCTAGTGGTTTGGTCCTAGCGGCTTACAATGAGCAGTTCTTC
>.|TRBV15|TRBJ1-1|.
CATSRDGRNADEAFF
TGTGCCACCAGCAGAGATGGGCGAAATGCTGATGAAGCTTTCTTT
>.|TRBV5-1|TRBJ2-7|TRBD1
CASSFLTGENYEQYF
TGCGCCAGCAGCTTTTTAACAGGGGAAAACTACGAGCAGTACTTC
>.|TRBV11-2|TRBJ1-1|TRBD1
CASSQGDRILTEAFF
TGTGCCAGCAGCCAAGGGGACAGGATCCTCACTGAAGCTTTCTTT
>once|TRBV4-1|TRBJ2-1|.
CASSLESETAYNEQFF
TGCGCCAGCAGCCTAGAGTCAGAGACAGCCTACAATGAGCAGTTCTTC
>few|TRBV5-6|TRBJ2-7|TRBD2
CASSYGTSGSNEQYF
TGTGCCAGCAGTTATGGCACTAGCGGGAGTAACGAGCAGTACTTC
>few|TRBV5-1|TRBJ2-2|TRBD1
CASSFTGGKNTGELFF
TGCGCCAGCAGCTTCACAGGGGGCAAGAACACCGGGGAGCTGTTTTTT
>.|TRBV25-1|TRBJ1-1|TRBD1
CASSIATGKGEAFF
TGTGCCAGCAGCATAGCGACAGGGAAGGGTGAAGCTTTCTTT
>.|TRBV5-4|TRBJ2-2|.
CASSSGNPNTGELFF
TGTGCCAGCAGTTCGGGGAACCCGAACACCGGGGAGCTGTTTTTT
>.|TRBV7-2|TRBJ1-4|.
CASSYSGDGIEKLFF
TGTGCCAGCAGCTACTCAGGGGATGGGATCGAAAAACTGTTTTTT
>.|TRBV5-1|TRBJ2-1|TRBD1
CASSLALVDRASEQFF
TGCGCCAGCAGCTTGGCTCTAGTGGACAGGGCTAGTGAGCAGTTCTTC
>.|TRBV27|TRBJ2-7|.
CASLSYEQYF
TGTGCCAGTCTGTCCTACGAGCAGTACTTC
>.|TRBV19|TRBJ1-5|.
CASNSRVSNQPQHF
TGTGCCAGTAATTCGAGGGTAAGCAATCAGCCCCAGCATTTT
>.|TRBV19|TRBJ2-3|TRBD2
CASSTGGASTDTQYF
TGTGCCAGTAGTACGGGAGGGGCTAGCACAGATACGCAGTATTTT
>.|TRBV4-2|TRBJ2-5|.
CASSQEGEGAETQYF
TGTGCCAGCAGCCAAGAGGGCGAGGGAGCGGAGACCCAGTACTTC
>.|TRBV4-2|TRBJ2-1|.
CASSQGRLVGGNEQFF
TGTGCCAGCAGCCAAGGTCGGCTAGTAGGGGGTAATGAGCAGTTCTTC
>.|TRBV7-9|TRBJ1-2|.
CASSLGSDYGYTF
TGTGCCAGCAGCTTAGGGTCGGACTATGGCTACACCTTC
>.|TRBV18|TRBJ2-2|TRBD2
CASSPPGGRGAGELFF
TGTGCCAGCTCACCACCGGGCGGGAGAGGCGCCGGGGAGCTGTTTTTT
>.|TRBV29-1|TRBJ1-1|.
CSVGGGTEAFF
TGCAGCGTTGGAGGGGGCACTGAAGCTTTCTTT
>.|TRBV5-1|TRBJ2-5|.
CASSPRGDDETQYF
TGCGCCAGCAGCCCGCGTGGAGATGATGAGACCCAGTACTTC